Sequencing of this TCR beta chain was carried out in a study of blood T cell repertoires in COVID-19. Study-wide background: In each case, the material was cDNA or gDNA derived from T cells, B-cell-depleted T cells, or PBMCs.

The germline CDR1 and CDR2 sequences are MGHRA and YSYEKL. This CDR3 is 16 amino acids long. V lost 3 bases and J 8 bases, leaving 17 bases between the germline ends. Produced via immunoSEQ multiplex PCR; TCRdb's table is partial and in-frame only. The sample holds approximately 76,000 clones, around 88% seen once. The sequenced sample consisted of peripheral blood. V and J are TRBV4-1 and TRBJ1-6; maybe TRBD1 (6 bases). The receptor comes from a man aged 25-45 years with acute or convalescent COVID-19. The CDR3 sequence: CASSQNPRQDYSPLHF. The DNA of the CDR3 is TGCGCCAGCAGCCAGAACCCACGACAGGATTATTCACCCCTCCACTTT.